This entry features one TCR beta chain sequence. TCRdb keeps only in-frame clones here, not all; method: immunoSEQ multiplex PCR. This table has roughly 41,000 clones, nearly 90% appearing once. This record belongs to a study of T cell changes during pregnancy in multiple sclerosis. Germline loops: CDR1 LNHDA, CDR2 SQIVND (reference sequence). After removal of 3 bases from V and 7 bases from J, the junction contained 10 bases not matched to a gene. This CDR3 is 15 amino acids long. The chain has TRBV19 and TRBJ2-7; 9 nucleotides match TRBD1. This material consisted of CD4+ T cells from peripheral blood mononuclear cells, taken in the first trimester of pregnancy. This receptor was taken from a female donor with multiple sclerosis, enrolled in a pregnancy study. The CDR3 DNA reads TGTGCCAGTAGTATGAGGACAGGGGCCGAGCAAGAGCAGTACTTC. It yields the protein CASSMRTGAEQEQYF. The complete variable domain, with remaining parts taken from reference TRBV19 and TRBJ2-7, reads DGGITQSPKYLFRKEGQNVTLSCEQNLNHDAMYWYRQDPGQGLRLIYYSQIVNDFQKGDIAEGYSVSREKKESFPLTVTSAQKNPTAFYLCASSMRTGAEQEQYFGPGTRLTVT.